This TCR beta chain was sequenced in a study of beta chain features in type 1 diabetes. Findings of the study overall: Type 1 diabetes patients had moderately but significantly shorter TCRB CDR3s in all four CD4+ subsets.

Purity above 95% was achieved in all sorted populations. This clone was detected only a few times. No antigen is known for it. Expressed TCRB transcripts got sequenced, as all isolated RNA was reverse transcribed. Data came from immunoSEQ multiplex PCR; TCRdb stores just in-frame clones and leaves some out. The sample lists about 700,000 clones, around an eighth occurring once. The CDR3 consists of 14 residues. V dropped 7 bases and J dropped 5; count of bases not matched to a gene: 11. CDR1 and CDR2 (germline): SQVTM, ANQGSEA. This TCR was sampled from a man aged 18 to 29 with type 1 diabetes. Sequencing was carried out using naive CD4+ T cells from blood. The chain links TRBV29-1 to TRBJ2-3, with 8 bases fitting TRBD2. The CDR3 nucleotides read TGCAGCGCCCGCGGGGGGCGGTCGGGAGATACGCAGTATTTT. Translated: CSARGGRSGDTQYF.